A few counts support the clone carrying this T cell receptor (beta chain). CDR1 SGHDT and CDR2 YYEEEE come from the germline V gene. The CDR3 runs to 14 residues. V lost 7 bases and J lost 10, with 23 bases in between. Original data processing: Amplified reference gene primers provided the basis for estimating nucleated cell counts. Measured with immunoSEQ multiplex PCR; TCRdb has only the in-frame clones, and not every one. D and trimming were read from the DNA, whereas the V and J calls and clone size are those reported in that table. Counted here are 110,000 to 150,000 clones, 75% to 85% occurring once; the ten biggest clones make up less than 4.5%. This entry belongs to a study of blood T cell repertoires in COVID-19. On the study more broadly: There were acute and convalescent COVID-19 samples, and they came from the United States, Italy and Spain. Sources were T cells, B-cell-depleted T cells, or PBMCs; the material itself was cDNA or gDNA.

The TCR originated in a man aged 55 to 70 with acute or convalescent COVID-19. Sequencing input: peripheral blood. V and J are TRBV5-6 and TRBJ1-2, with a tentative D call TRBD1 (6 bases). The CDR3 loop is CASAPPGTPRPYTF. CDR3 nucleotides: TGTGCCAGCGCCCCCCCAGGGACACCCCGCCCCTACACCTTC. Filled out from reference TRBV5-6 and TRBJ1-2, the complete variable domain reads DAGVTQSPTHLIKTRGQQVTLRCSPKSGHDTVSWYQQALGQGPQFIFQYYEEEERQRGNFPDRFSGHQFPNYSSELNVNALLLGDSALYLCASAPPGTPRPYTFGSGTRLTVV.